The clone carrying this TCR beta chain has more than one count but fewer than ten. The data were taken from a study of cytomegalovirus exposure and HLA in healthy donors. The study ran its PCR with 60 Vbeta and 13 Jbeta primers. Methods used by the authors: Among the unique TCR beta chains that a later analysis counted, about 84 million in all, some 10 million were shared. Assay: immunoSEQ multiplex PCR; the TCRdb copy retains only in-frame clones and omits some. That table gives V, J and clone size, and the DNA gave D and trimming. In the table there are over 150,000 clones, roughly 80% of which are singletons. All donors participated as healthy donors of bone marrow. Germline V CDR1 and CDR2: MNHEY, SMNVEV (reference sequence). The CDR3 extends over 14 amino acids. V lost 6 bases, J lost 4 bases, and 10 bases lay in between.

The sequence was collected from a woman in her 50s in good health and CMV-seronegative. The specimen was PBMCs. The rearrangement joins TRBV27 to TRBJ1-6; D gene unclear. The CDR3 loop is CASRWALYNSPLHF. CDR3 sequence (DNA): TGTGCCAGCAGATGGGCCTTATATAATTCACCCCTCCACTTT.